This T cell receptor beta chain came from a study of shared clonotypes between healthy human individuals. Across the whole study: Per donor, CD8 memory used one plate, CD8 naive used two, CD4 memory used three and CD4 naive used three.

Overall study findings and caveats: Generation probabilities were higher for clonotypes shared across all four sorted-subset donors than for unshared ones. Sorted-subset sequencing was shown by rarefaction to be incomplete despite large depth.

On this clone: The antigen is unknown.

Libraries were prepared by immunoSEQ multiplex PCR; TCRdb keeps only in-frame clonotypes and omits some of them. The sample yields 2 million to 2.5 million clones, approximately 96% seen once. Naive CD45RA+ and memory CD45RA-negative subsets were split from CD4+ cells. The ends were cut back, 6 bases at V and 1 base at J, with 4 bases in the middle. Per the germline V gene, CDR1 is MRHNA and CDR2 is SNTAGT. This CDR3 has 13 residues. Sequenced material: naive CD4+ T cells sorted from blood. Subset specified: CD45RA+ positively selected. The gene calls are TRBV6-4 and TRBJ1-6; D not certain. The clonotype originates from a man younger than 35 in good health. CDR3 coding DNA: TGTGCCAGCAGGGTGTCCTATAATTCACCCCTCCACTTT. Protein sequence: CASRVSYNSPLHF.